One sample yielded the 32 T cell receptor beta chains listed below, sequenced in a study of T cell responses to AZD1222 COVID-19 vaccine. Method: immunoSEQ multiplex PCR; TCRdb's copy keeps in-frame clones and lacks some. Of roughly 140,000 clones in the sample, approximately 88% were seen once. Sample: peripheral blood, taken on day 0 of MenACWY control vaccination. The source of these receptors is an adult in good health.

This chain links TRBV11-3 with TRBJ2-7; unclear D gene. This CDR3 has 19 residues. The V gene lost 1 base and the J gene lost 3 bases, with 25 bases spanning the gap. CDR1 is SGHNT, CDR2 YENEEA, per germline. CDR3 region: CASSLGSDPGAPRRYEQYF. The CDR3 region has the DNA TGTGCCAGCAGCTTAGGGAGTGACCCCGGAGCCCCCAGACGCTACGAGCAGTACTTC.

The gene calls are TRBV18 and TRBJ1-1; TRBD1 agrees at 10 bases. The germline V gene has CDR1 KGHSH and CDR2 LQKENI. This CDR3 is built from 14 residues. The trim removed 5 bases at V and 5 bases at J, leaving 5 bases unmatched. CDR3 nucleotides: TGTGCCAGCTCATCGGAGGGACAGGGGACTGAAGCTTTCTTT. Protein: CASSSEGQGTEAFF.

The table lists this clone with a few counts. The genes are TRBV9 and TRBJ2-7; D not certain. V lost 4 bases and J 3 bases, leaving 17 bases between the germline ends. CDR1 and CDR2 from the germline V gene are SGDLS and YYNGEE. The CDR3 runs 15 residues. The CDR3, as DNA: TGTGCCAGCAGCTTTGGACCAGGCGGTCTCTACGAGCAGTACTTC. Translating gives CASSFGPGGLYEQYF.

This chain uses TRBV14 with TRBJ1-1; 8 positions match TRBD1. Germline values: CDR1 SGHDN, CDR2 FVKESK. J gave up 7 bases and V 6 bases, and 7 bases lay outside the gene matches. The CDR3 has 13 amino acids. The DNA of the CDR3 is TGTGCCAGCAGTCGACAGGGGACAGGTGAAGCTTTCTTT. This translates into CASSRQGTGEAFF. Complete variable domain (other parts from reference TRBV14 and TRBJ1-1): EAGVTQFPSHSVIEKGQTVTLRCDPISGHDNLYWYRRVMGKEIKFLLHFVKESKQDESGMPNNRFLAERTGGTYSTLKVQPAELEDSGVYFCASSRQGTGEAFFGQGTRLTVV.

V gene TRBV5-1 combines with J gene TRBJ1-2; 8 bases match TRBD1. The CDR3 has 14 amino acids. Germline-derived CDR1 and CDR2 are SGHRS and YFSETQ. The ends lost 0 bases at V and 8 bases at J; junction bases unmatched: 6. The CDR3: CASSLGDRGEGYTF. The CDR3 bases are TGCGCCAGCAGCTTGGGAGACAGGGGAGAAGGCTACACCTTC.

This chain connects TRBV5-6 to TRBJ2-7; TRBD2 is a possible D gene (6 bases). The CDR3 extends over 14 amino acids. Germline V gene sequence: CDR1 SGHDT, CDR2 YYEEEE. V was clipped by 0 bases and J by 5 bases, with 12 bases between them. The CDR3 loop reads CASSLVASVNEQYF. The CDR3 nucleotides are TGTGCCAGCAGCTTGGTGGCTAGCGTTAACGAGCAGTACTTC.

The gene calls are TRBV5-1 and TRBJ2-5; 12 bases fit TRBD1. J lost 5 bases, V lost 4 bases, and 6 bases had no gene match. This CDR3 comprises 15 residues. In germline, CDR1 is SGHRS, CDR2 YFSETQ. CDR3 residues: CASSTGQGARETQYF. The CDR3 region has the DNA TGCGCCAGCAGCACGGGACAGGGGGCGCGGGAGACCCAGTACTTC.

The gene calls are TRBV7-3 and TRBJ1-2; tentatively, D is TRBD1 (6 bases). V was trimmed by 0 bases and J by 6 bases, leaving 11 bases between them. The CDR3 length is 14 residues. The V gene's germline CDR1 is SGHTA and CDR2 FQGTGA. CDR3 sequence (DNA): TGTGCCAGCAGCTTAACGGTGGCAGGGGATGGCTACACCTTC. Its translation: CASSLTVAGDGYTF.

This clone was picked up a small number of times. The chain joins TRBV12-3 or TRBV12-4 to TRBJ1-5, with a tentative D call TRBD1 (6 bases). The ends were cut back, 3 bases at V and 5 bases at J, with 8 bases in the middle. CDR3 size: 13 residues. CDR3: CASSFRGDQPQHF. For the CDR3, the DNA is TGTGCCAGCAGTTTTAGGGGGGATCAGCCCCAGCATTTT.

With respect to this clone: Different DNA sequences within this sample yield the same CDR3. This rearrangement joins TRBV9 to TRBJ2-7, with a tentative D call TRBD1 (5 bases). The CDR3 spans 15 residues. Looked up from germline, CDR1 is SGDLS and CDR2 is YYNGEE. Trimming cost V 0 bases and J 0 bases, with 10 bases left between them. CDR3 DNA: TGTGCCAGCAGCGTAGGGTCAGGGCTCTCCTACGAGCAGTACTTC. Its protein product is CASSVGSGLSYEQYF.

V and J are TRBV2 and TRBJ2-2, with 7 bases matching TRBD1. Germline CDR1 SNHLY, CDR2 FYNNEI. This CDR3 has 15 amino acids. The trim removed 7 bases at V and 0 bases at J, leaving 5 bases unmatched. CDR3 amino acids: CASKHGTANTGELFF. DNA for the CDR3: TGTGCCAGCAAACATGGGACAGCGAACACCGGGGAGCTGTTTTTT.

The chain uses TRBV7-9 and TRBJ2-1; D is unclear. CDR1 and CDR2 from the germline V gene are SEHNR and FQNEAQ (reference sequence). The germline V and J ends were trimmed by 4 bases and 6 bases, with 7 bases remaining between them. CDR3 size: 12 residues. The CDR3 DNA reads TGTGCCAGCAGCTGGGCAGGCAATGAGCAGTTCTTC. It encodes CASSWAGNEQFF. Full variable domain (outside the CDR3, taken from reference TRBV7-9 and TRBJ2-1): DTGVSQNPRHKITKRGQNVTFRCDPISEHNRLYWYRQTLGQGPEFLTYFQNEAQLEKSRLLSDRFSAERPKGSFSTLEIQRTEQGDSAMYLCASSWAGNEQFFGPGTRLTVL.

The chain uses TRBV6-1 and TRBJ1-5; D not certain. Trimming removed 1 base from V and 3 bases from J, with 19 bases in between. The CDR3 has 18 residues. Per the germline V gene, CDR1 is MNHNS and CDR2 is SASEGT. This chain's CDR3 is CASSEEPQALTYNQPQHF. DNA for the CDR3: TGTGCCAGCAGTGAAGAACCGCAGGCGTTGACTTACAATCAGCCCCAGCATTTT.

The V call is TRBV10-3, the J call TRBJ1-1; D call uncertain. The CDR3 sequence is 14 residues long. Trimming removed 4 bases from V and 1 base from J, with 10 bases in between. Germline-derived CDR1 and CDR2 are ENHRY and SYGVKD. CDR3 sequence: CAISVGGKNTEAFF. The CDR3 coding sequence is TGTGCCATCAGTGTGGGCGGGAAGAACACTGAAGCTTTCTTT.

The CDR3 DNA is TGCGCCAGCAGCCAAGAAGGACAGTACGGGGAGCTGTTTTTT. This encodes CASSQEGQYGELFF. The chain uses TRBV4-1 and TRBJ2-2; tentative D call: TRBD1 (6 bases). Per the germline V gene, CDR1 is MGHRA and CDR2 is YSYEKL. The CDR3 is 14 amino acids. V was shortened by 0 bases and J by 7 bases, with 9 bases between the two germline ends.

The rearrangement links TRBV19 to TRBJ1-2, with D unclear. V was trimmed by 10 bases and J by 3 bases, leaving 18 bases between them. Germline CDR1 reads LNHDA; CDR2 reads SQIVND (reference sequence). The CDR3 has 14 residues. Written as DNA, the CDR3 is TGTGCCACCAAAGAGTCAAGTATCGACTATGGCTACACCTTC. It yields the protein CATKESSIDYGYTF.

The V gene is TRBV30, the J gene TRBJ2-2; a weak D match, TRBD2 (5 bases). This CDR3 has 14 amino acids. CDR1 GTSNPN and CDR2 SVGIG come from the germline V gene (reference sequence). V lost 3 bases and J lost 0, with 8 bases in between. CDR3 in DNA: TGTGCCTGGAGGAGGGCTTCGAACACCGGGGAGCTGTTTTTT. It is translated as CAWRRASNTGELFF.

DNA for the CDR3: TGCAGCGTTGAAGGGGGGAAGAACACTGAAGCTTTCTTT. It translates to CSVEGGKNTEAFF. This chain connects TRBV29-1 to TRBJ1-1; D perhaps matches TRBD1 (5 bases). The CDR3 loop spans 13 amino acids. V was shortened by 1 base and J by 1 base, with 7 bases between the two germline ends. Per the germline V gene, CDR1 is SQVTM and CDR2 is ANQGSEA.

The chain links TRBV9 to TRBJ1-2, with 11 nucleotides matching TRBD1. The CDR3 is 15 amino acids. V dropped 2 bases and J dropped 4; count of bases not matched to a gene: 4. The germline V gene encodes CDR1 SGDLS and CDR2 YYNGEE. The CDR3 is CASSVTGTGGYGYTF. As DNA, the CDR3 is TGTGCCAGCAGCGTGACCGGGACAGGGGGCTATGGCTACACCTTC.

V gene TRBV4-3 combines with J gene TRBJ2-7; D may be TRBD1 (7 bases). There are 15 residues in the CDR3. The V end lost 0 bases, the J end lost 5 bases, and 14 bases lay between the germline ends. Germline CDR1 LGHNA, CDR2 YSLEER. CDR3 amino acids: CASSQEGGGPNEQYF. The CDR3 nucleotides read TGCGCCAGCAGCCAAGAAGGAGGGGGCCCCAACGAGCAGTACTTC.

This clone showed up just once. The chain recombines TRBV7-6 with TRBJ2-1, with 7 bases identical to TRBD2. The J segment lost 7 bases and the V segment lost 1 base, leaving 13 bases of the junction unmatched. Germline CDR1 reads SGHVS; CDR2 reads FNYEAQ. This CDR3 is built from 17 residues. CDR3 loop: CASSLVSSGNLRNEQFF. The CDR3 nucleotides are TGTGCCAGCAGCTTAGTCTCTAGCGGAAACCTTCGGAATGAGCAGTTCTTC.

This clone appeared a few times. This sequence joins TRBV15 and TRBJ1-1; D might be TRBD1 (6 bases). The germline V gene encodes CDR1 LNHNV and CDR2 YYDKDF (reference sequence). The CDR3 loop spans 18 amino acids. Between the trimmed V and J ends, which lost 1 base and 1 base, there was a span of 19 bases. The CDR3 sequence: CATSRAGQLAFPNTEAFF. For the CDR3, the DNA is TGTGCCACCAGCAGAGCCGGACAGCTAGCTTTTCCGAACACTGAAGCTTTCTTT.

The chain couples TRBV12-3 or TRBV12-4 to TRBJ1-2, with D perhaps TRBD1 (5 bases). V was clipped by 6 bases and J by 12 bases, with 17 bases between them. This CDR3 is built from 12 residues. CDR3 DNA: TGTGCCAGCAGCCGGGACGGCGCGTGGCACACCTTC. Translation: CASSRDGAWHTF.

The genes are TRBV4-2 and TRBJ2-5; D is possibly TRBD2 (6 bases). With 2 bases removed from V and 3 bases from J, the gap between germline ends came to 10 bases. CDR1 LGHNA and CDR2 YNFKEQ come from the germline V gene. The CDR3 spans 14 residues. CDR3 in DNA: TGTGCCAGCAGCCAACGGCTAGCGAAAGAGACCCAGTACTTC. Encoded protein: CASSQRLAKETQYF.

The genes are TRBV28 and TRBJ1-5, with TRBD1 matching 11 bases. The CDR3 spans 15 residues. Germline V gene lookup returns CDR1 MDHEN and CDR2 SYDVKM. V was pared by 5 bases and J by 6 bases, with 6 bases of the junction left unmatched. In DNA, the CDR3 is TGTGCCAGCAGTCCGGCCGGGACAGGGGGTCAGCCCCAGCATTTT. Translating it yields CASSPAGTGGQPQHF.

This clone was seen more than once but under ten times. The chain is built from TRBV19 and TRBJ2-3; 8 bases are a match to TRBD2. With V trimmed by 6 bases and J by 4 bases, 6 bases remained unmatched. The germline CDR1 and CDR2 sequences are LNHDA and SQIVND (reference sequence). The CDR3 extends over 14 amino acids. The CDR3 DNA reads TGTGCCAGTAGAAGTAGCGGGGTCGCAGATACGCAGTATTTT. It yields the protein CASRSSGVADTQYF.

The chain joins TRBV29-1 to TRBJ2-1; 14 bases are a match to TRBD2. CDR1 and CDR2 (germline): SQVTM, ANQGSEA. Losses at the gene ends were 6 bases for V and 0 bases for J; bases not matched to a gene: 10. The CDR3 sequence is 18 residues long. CDR3 sequence reads: CSVSGLAGGGGSYNEQFF. As DNA, the CDR3 is TGCAGCGTCTCCGGACTAGCGGGAGGCGGGGGCTCCTACAATGAGCAGTTCTTC.

The chain uses TRBV24-1 and TRBJ2-1, with 9 bases fitting TRBD1. The junction had 7 bases not matched to a gene; V was cut back by 3 bases and J by 5 bases. In germline, CDR1 is KGHDR, CDR2 SFDVKD. This CDR3 is built from 16 residues. CDR3 DNA sequence: TGTGCCACCAGTGATAGAGGACAGGGGAAGGACAATGAGCAGTTCTTC. It specifies CATSDRGQGKDNEQFF.

The genes are TRBV19 and TRBJ1-2; the match to TRBD1 covers 9 bases. J was trimmed by 6 bases and V by 10 bases; bases with no gene match: 9. Germline V gene data show CDR1 as LNHDA and CDR2 as SQIVND (reference sequence). CDR3 length: 13 residues. The CDR3 bases are TGTGCCACCCGGGACAGGGAAGGGCATGGCTACACCTTC. Translation: CATRDREGHGYTF.

The J gene is TRBJ1-6, the V gene TRBV4-2, with D perhaps matching TRBD1 (6 bases). Germline CDR1 reads LGHNA; CDR2 reads YNFKEQ. V lost 0 bases to trimming and J lost 1 base, with 19 bases between them. The CDR3 sequence is 20 residues long. The CDR3 spells CASSQERNREFRSYNSPLHF. The CDR3 region has the DNA TGTGCCAGCAGCCAAGAAAGGAACAGGGAGTTTCGATCCTATAATTCACCCCTCCACTTT.

J is TRBJ2-5 and V is TRBV6-2 or TRBV6-3; either TRBD1 or TRBD2 may supply D (5 bases each). Germline lookup yields CDR1 MNHEY and CDR2 SVGEGT. Trimming pared 7 bases from V and 4 bases from J, leaving 10 bases between. The CDR3 is 12 residues long. This CDR3 is CASTPGGETQYF. In DNA, the CDR3 is TGTGCCAGCACCCCTGGGGGAGAGACCCAGTACTTC.

The genes are TRBV28 and TRBJ1-1; no clear D gene. This CDR3 has 14 residues. Germline V lookup: CDR1 MDHEN, CDR2 SYDVKM. V was cut by 4 bases and J by 6 bases, with 15 bases left in between. CDR3 region: CASSSLWAGPEAFF. The CDR3, as DNA: TGTGCCAGCAGTTCCCTGTGGGCAGGACCTGAAGCTTTCTTT. Filled out from reference TRBV28 and TRBJ1-1, the complete variable domain reads DVKVTQSSRYLVKRTGEKVFLECVQDMDHENMFWYRQDPGLGLRLIYFSYDVKMKEKGDIPEGYSVSREKKERFSLILESASTNQTSMYLCASSSLWAGPEAFFGQGTRLTVV.